What follows are 32 T cell receptor beta chains derived from one specimen sequenced in a study of OX40 agonist ivuxolimab in advanced cancers. Clones were sequenced by immunoSEQ multiplex PCR, and TCRdb holds only the in-frame ones, with some missing. The table records over 150,000 clones, 85% to 95% of them present only once. Sequenced material: CD4+ or CD8+ T cells sorted from blood, taken in a trial of the OX40 agonist ivuxolimab. The receptors come from an adult with an advanced solid tumor such as melanoma, head and neck, liver or kidney cancer.

The chain couples TRBV5-1 to TRBJ2-3; the D call may be TRBD1 or TRBD2 (6 bases each). The CDR3 contains 17 residues. CDR1 and CDR2 (germline): SGHRS, YFSETQ. Trimming removed 4 bases at V and 1 base at J, with 19 bases between. DNA of the CDR3: TGCGCCAGCAGCCCCCGGAGGGTGGAGGGGGGCACAGATACGCAGTATTTT. Translated: CASSPRRVEGGTDTQYF.

This CDR3 is CASSSSWAGSNTEAFF. CDR3 DNA: TGTGCCAGCAGTTCCTCGTGGGCAGGGTCGAACACTGAAGCTTTCTTT. The chain links TRBV28 to TRBJ1-1, with a tentative D call TRBD1 (5 bases). CDR1 is MDHEN and CDR2 is SYDVKM in the germline V gene. The length of the CDR3 is 16 residues. V was trimmed by 4 bases and J by 1 base, leaving 16 bases between them. Looking up the rest from reference TRBV28 and TRBJ1-1 gives the full variable domain: DVKVTQSSRYLVKRTGEKVFLECVQDMDHENMFWYRQDPGLGLRLIYFSYDVKMKEKGDIPEGYSVSREKKERFSLILESASTNQTSMYLCASSSSWAGSNTEAFFGQGTRLTVV.

V gene TRBV9 combines with J gene TRBJ1-1; the match to TRBD1 covers 7 bases. J gave up 0 bases and V 4 bases, and 9 bases lay outside the gene matches. CDR3 length: 16 amino acids. Germline assignment: CDR1 SGDLS and CDR2 YYNGEE. CDR3 in amino acids: CASSTTTGHMNTEAFF. The CDR3 DNA is TGTGCCAGCAGCACAACGACAGGGCACATGAACACTGAAGCTTTCTTT.

The chain is built from TRBV10-3 and TRBJ2-3, with TRBD1 identical over 8 bases. There are 16 residues in the CDR3. CDR1 and CDR2 from the germline V gene are ENHRY and SYGVKD. Trimming took 11 bases from V and 7 from J; bases not matched to a gene: 20. CDR3 DNA sequence: TGTGCCGTCTCCTCCCAGGGGGCCGCTGGCGTGAATACGCAGTATTTT. Residues: CAVSSQGAAGVNTQYF.

The genes are TRBV7-3 and TRBJ2-1; the match to TRBD2 covers 11 bases. This CDR3 has 15 residues. Per germline, CDR1 SGHTA and CDR2 FQGTGA. Losses at the gene ends were 5 bases for V and 6 bases for J; bases not matched to a gene: 6. Written as DNA, the CDR3 is TGTGCCAGCAGCACACTAGCGGGAGTCCCCAATGAGCAGTTCTTC. It encodes CASSTLAGVPNEQFF.

This clone was found once. The chain combines TRBV11-1 with TRBJ2-7; 12 nucleotides align to TRBD2. Germline values: CDR1 SGHAT, CDR2 FQDESV (reference sequence). J gave up 3 bases and V 3 bases, and 3 bases lay outside the gene matches. There are 15 residues in the CDR3. As DNA, the CDR3 is TGTGCCAGCAGCTTTACTAGCGGGAGGTTCTACGAGCAGTACTTC. This codes for CASSFTSGRFYEQYF. Drawing the rest from reference TRBV11-1 and TRBJ2-7, the complete variable domain is EAEVAQSPRYKITEKSQAVAFWCDPISGHATLYWYRQILGQGPELLVQFQDESVVDDSQLPKDRFSAERLKGVDSTLKIQPAELGDSAMYLCASSFTSGRFYEQYFGPGTRLTVT.

This chain connects TRBV4-1 to TRBJ1-6; unclear D gene. V lost 4 bases and J lost 0, with 16 bases in between. The CDR3 is 18 residues long. Germline V gives CDR1 MGHRA, CDR2 YSYEKL. For the CDR3, the DNA is TGCGCCAGCAGCCTCGGTGCGACTCCAAGCTCCTATAATTCACCCCTCCACTTT. This encodes CASSLGATPSSYNSPLHF.

The rearrangement joins TRBV5-1 to TRBJ1-1, with TRBD1 as a possible D gene (6 bases). V gave up 3 bases and J gave up 3 bases, with 18 bases separating them. The CDR3 spans 16 residues. Germline V gives CDR1 SGHRS, CDR2 YFSETQ. The CDR3 protein is CASSSEGDRTYTEAFF. The CDR3 DNA follows: TGCGCCAGCAGCTCCGAGGGGGATCGGACCTACACTGAAGCTTTCTTT.

This clone was detected only once. The rearrangement links TRBV5-4 to TRBJ1-2; the match to TRBD1 covers 7 bases. V lost 4 bases and J lost 1; bases outside the gene matches: 4. The CDR3 length is 14 residues. Germline lookup yields CDR1 SGHNT and CDR2 YYREEE (reference sequence). CDR3 in DNA: TGTGCCAGCAGCGACGGACAGGATAACTATGGCTACACCTTC. Translation gives CASSDGQDNYGYTF.

This clone was counted a single time. The rearrangement uses TRBV5-1 and TRBJ2-5; 8 nucleotides line up with TRBD1. CDR1 is SGHRS, CDR2 YFSETQ, per germline. Germline trimming cut 0 bases from V and 8 bases from J; bases unmatched to any gene: 6. The CDR3 extends over 14 amino acids. The CDR3 DNA is TGCGCCAGCAGCTTGGAAGGGACAGGTTTAACCCAGTACTTC. This translates into CASSLEGTGLTQYF. Filled out from reference TRBV5-1 and TRBJ2-5, the complete variable domain reads KAGVTQTPRYLIKTRGQQVTLSCSPISGHRSVSWYQQTPGQGLQFLFEYFSETQRNKGNFPGRFSGRQFSNSRSEMNVSTLELGDSALYLCASSLEGTGLTQYFGPGTRLLVL.

The chain uses TRBV4-1 and TRBJ2-6; 9 nucleotides line up with TRBD1. CDR1 is MGHRA, CDR2 YSYEKL, per germline. This CDR3 is 20 amino acids long. V shed 7 bases, J shed 0 bases, and the junction held 16 bases outside the gene matches. The CDR3 nucleotides read TGCGCCAGCACCTTAAGGGACAGGGAAATAGGAGGCTCTGGGGCCAACGTCCTGACTTTC. This encodes CASTLRDREIGGSGANVLTF.

The chain carries TRBV6-5 and TRBJ2-1; perhaps TRBD2 as D (5 bases). Germline loops: CDR1 MNHEY, CDR2 SVGAGI. This CDR3 spans 14 amino acids. The V gene lost 7 bases and the J gene lost 5 bases, with 15 bases spanning the gap. Here the CDR3 DNA reads TGTGCCAGCACCCGGGGTAGCAGGAACAATGAGCAGTTCTTC. This encodes CASTRGSRNNEQFF.

The gene calls are TRBV6-5 and TRBJ1-3; D is unresolved. The CDR3 has 11 residues. Germline V gene data show CDR1 as MNHEY and CDR2 as SVGAGI. V lost 1 base and J lost 7, with 2 bases in between. Here the CDR3 DNA reads TGTGCCAGCAGTTACTTCAACACCATATATTTT. Protein sequence: CASSYFNTIYF.

The V call is TRBV6-1, the J call TRBJ1-2; D may be TRBD1 (6 bases). Germline-derived CDR1 and CDR2 are MNHNS and SASEGT. The germline V and J ends were trimmed by 0 bases and 4 bases, with 12 bases remaining between them. The CDR3 has 15 residues. The CDR3 DNA follows: TGTGCCAGCAGTGAAGCGGCAGGGGAGGCCTATGGCTACACCTTC. Translated, it gives CASSEAAGEAYGYTF.

V usage is TRBV5-4 and J usage is TRBJ2-1; 13 bases map to TRBD2. This CDR3 spans 17 amino acids. Germline V gene lookup returns CDR1 SGHNT and CDR2 YYREEE (reference sequence). V shed 0 bases, J shed 3 bases, and the junction held 3 bases outside the gene matches. CDR3 sequence reads: CASSLGGLAGFYNEQFF. The CDR3 DNA reads as TGTGCCAGCAGCTTGGGGGGACTAGCGGGATTCTACAATGAGCAGTTCTTC.

The chain joins TRBV4-1 to TRBJ2-1; 7 bases line up with TRBD1. The V and J ends lost 5 bases and 5 bases, in that order; junction bases with no gene match: 21. This CDR3 comprises 19 residues. The V gene's germline CDR1 is MGHRA and CDR2 YSYEKL. The CDR3 DNA is TGCGCCAGCAGCTCCGGGACAGTCGCAAGAGACTCCCTACACAATGAGCAGTTCTTC. Encoded protein: CASSSGTVARDSLHNEQFF.

The chain combines TRBV4-3 with TRBJ2-5; the D gene could be TRBD1 or TRBD2 (6 bases each). This CDR3 comprises 15 residues. Per the germline V gene, CDR1 is LGHNA and CDR2 is YSLEER. Between the trimmed V and J ends, which lost 4 bases and 4 bases, there was a span of 16 bases. CDR3: CASSPLIGGRETQYF. The CDR3 coding sequence is TGCGCCAGCAGCCCCCTGATCGGGGGCCGAGAGACCCAGTACTTC.

This clone was seen only once. This rearrangement joins TRBV7-2 to TRBJ2-2, with D hard to call. Trimming pared 4 bases from V and 2 bases from J, leaving 5 bases between. Germline CDR1 reads SGHTA; CDR2 reads FQGNSA. This CDR3 spans 13 amino acids. In DNA, the CDR3 is TGTGCCAGCAGCTACACAAACACCGGGGAGCTGTTTTTT. It yields the protein CASSYTNTGELFF.

In regard to this clone: One end of the junction does not line up with germline, which may come from a read error. The chain is built from TRBV7-7 and TRBJ2-1; 7 bases align to TRBD2. In germline, CDR1 is SSHAT, CDR2 FNYEAQ (reference sequence). The length of the CDR3 is 14 residues. The DNA for the CDR3 is TGTGCTAGCAGCTTGGCGGGAGTGGACAATGAGCAGTTCTTC. As protein: CASSLAGVDNEQFF.

The chain recombines TRBV10-3 with TRBJ2-1, with TRBD2 identical over 13 bases. J gave up 10 bases and V 6 bases, and 12 bases lay outside the gene matches. Germline V gene sequence: CDR1 ENHRY, CDR2 SYGVKD. CDR3 size: 16 residues. The CDR3 reads CAIRPSGTSGMSEQFF. In nucleotides, the CDR3 is TGTGCCATCAGGCCCTCCGGGACTAGCGGGATGTCAGAGCAGTTCTTC.

This sequence joins TRBV14 and TRBJ2-1; 8 positions agree with TRBD1. The CDR3 consists of 16 residues. CDR1 is SGHDN, CDR2 FVKESK, per germline. Unmatched junction bases numbered 6, after V lost 2 bases and J lost 3 bases. This chain's CDR3 is CASSQMGQANYNEQFF. The DNA for the CDR3 is TGTGCCAGCAGCCAAATGGGACAGGCGAACTACAATGAGCAGTTCTTC.

This sequence joins TRBV10-1 and TRBJ2-7; 7 bases are shared with TRBD1. With V trimmed by 4 bases and J by 1 base, 10 bases remained unmatched. The CDR3 consists of 16 residues. Germline CDR1 is WNHNN and CDR2 is SYGVQD (reference sequence). CDR3 sequence (DNA): TGCGCCAGCAGTGGAGGGGGCGGGCATTCATCCTACGAGCAGTACTTC. As protein: CASSGGGGHSSYEQYF.

The rearrangement joins TRBV2 to TRBJ2-3; the match to TRBD1 covers 10 bases. This CDR3 is 16 amino acids long. Losses at the gene ends were 6 bases for V and 1 base for J; bases not matched to a gene: 7. CDR1 is SNHLY, CDR2 FYNNEI, per germline. CDR3 residues: CASSYRQGARTDTQYF. CDR3 coding DNA: TGTGCCAGCAGCTATAGACAGGGGGCGCGCACAGATACGCAGTATTTT.

This rearrangement joins TRBV28 to TRBJ2-3; D ambiguous. CDR1 and CDR2 (germline): MDHEN, SYDVKM. The length of the CDR3 is 15 residues. Trimming took off 2 bases at V and 2 bases at J, with 11 bases between the two ends. Written as DNA, the CDR3 is TGTGCCAGCAGTTTACGGTCTGGATTCACAGATACGCAGTATTTT. It codes for CASSLRSGFTDTQYF.

The chain joins TRBV12-5 to TRBJ2-1, with a tentative D call TRBD2 (5 bases). Germline lookup yields CDR1 LGHNT and CDR2 FRNRAP. The CDR3 consists of 14 residues. Trimming shortened V by 0 bases and J by 10 bases, and 13 bases separated the two germline ends. CDR3 DNA sequence: TGTGCTAGTGGTTTGGTAAATAGAGAGCGGGAGCAGTTCTTC. The encoded protein is CASGLVNREREQFF.

V gene TRBV7-2 combines with J gene TRBJ2-5; D remains unclear. Trimming stripped 0 bases from V and 0 bases from J, with 2 bases between. In germline, CDR1 is SGHTA, CDR2 FQGNSA. The CDR3 totals 13 residues. The CDR3 reads CASSLAYQETQYF. CDR3 coding DNA: TGTGCCAGCAGCTTAGCGTACCAAGAGACCCAGTACTTC.

V and J are TRBV27 and TRBJ2-3, with TRBD1 matching 7 bases. Germline CDR1 and CDR2: MNHEY and SMNVEV (reference sequence). V was clipped by 8 bases and J by 5 bases; unmatched bases: 7. CDR3 size: 13 residues. CDR3 region: CASHSRGQDTQYF. CDR3 sequence (DNA): TGTGCCAGCCATTCTAGGGGGCAAGATACGCAGTATTTT.

This rearrangement joins TRBV10-2 to TRBJ1-3; 7 bases align to TRBD1. Germline CDR1 and CDR2: WSHSY and SAAADI. This CDR3 contains 15 residues. The V segment lost 6 bases and the J segment 9 bases; nucleotides outside the gene matches: 14. The CDR3 loop is CASRSDVGGGGTIYF. The CDR3 DNA sequence: TGCGCCAGCAGATCCGACGTGGGAGGGGGCGGCACCATATATTTT.

This clone was picked up a small number of times. The chain combines TRBV29-1 with TRBJ1-5, with TRBD1 matching 7 bases. The J segment lost 1 base and the V segment lost 4 bases, leaving 7 bases of the junction unmatched. Looked up from germline, CDR1 is SQVTM and CDR2 is ANQGSEA. The CDR3 totals 15 residues. The CDR3 here is CSVGGTTGSNQPQHF. CDR3 nucleotides: TGCAGCGTTGGGGGGACGACAGGGAGCAATCAGCCCCAGCATTTT.

The chain combines TRBV5-1 with TRBJ1-2; TRBD1 might be the D (5 bases). The CDR3 has 15 residues. Trimming removed 4 bases from V and 0 bases from J, with 13 bases in between. CDR1 and CDR2 from the germline V gene are SGHRS and YFSETQ. The CDR3 here is CASSGIAGANYGYTF. The DNA for the CDR3 is TGCGCCAGCAGCGGCATTGCGGGGGCTAACTATGGCTACACCTTC. The full variable domain, its missing parts supplied by reference TRBV5-1 and TRBJ1-2, is KAGVTQTPRYLIKTRGQQVTLSCSPISGHRSVSWYQQTPGQGLQFLFEYFSETQRNKGNFPGRFSGRQFSNSRSEMNVSTLELGDSALYLCASSGIAGANYGYTFGSGTRLTVV.

The chain carries TRBV5-6 and TRBJ2-5; TRBD1 might be the D (6 bases). V lost 0 bases and J 4 bases, leaving 10 bases between the germline ends. Per the germline V gene, CDR1 is SGHDT and CDR2 is YYEEEE. There are 14 residues in the CDR3. For the CDR3, the DNA is TGTGCCAGCAGCTTGGGGGGGCGAGGAGAGACCCAGTACTTC. Translated, it gives CASSLGGRGETQYF. Drawing the rest from reference TRBV5-6 and TRBJ2-5, the complete variable domain is DAGVTQSPTHLIKTRGQQVTLRCSPKSGHDTVSWYQQALGQGPQFIFQYYEEEERQRGNFPDRFSGHQFPNYSSELNVNALLLGDSALYLCASSLGGRGETQYFGPGTRLLVL.

The J gene is TRBJ2-5, the V gene TRBV6-5; 12 nucleotides line up with TRBD2. V lost 4 bases and J lost 13; bases outside the gene matches: 4. Germline CDR1 MNHEY, CDR2 SVGAGI. This CDR3 spans 12 amino acids. CDR3: CASSLLAGGLYF. In DNA, the CDR3 is TGTGCCAGCAGTTTACTAGCGGGGGGCCTGTACTTC.